The 20 T cell receptor beta chains below were found in one sample sequenced in a study of OX40 agonist ivuxolimab in advanced cancers. The library was obtained by the immunoSEQ multiplex PCR assay. This is the immuneACCESS table as TCRdb keeps it, with only in-frame sequences that have V and J called. A part of the clones is gone; compared with another copy, unresolved V genes explain less than half, and the rest is unexplained. The sample has some 100,000 clones on record, roughly 90% of them singletons. The top ten clonotypes cover roughly 3.5% of the sample. The material was CD4+ or CD8+ T cells sorted from blood, obtained in a trial of the OX40 agonist ivuxolimab. Receptors originate from an adult with an advanced solid tumor such as melanoma, head and neck, liver or kidney cancer.

The chain combines TRBV27 with TRBJ1-6; D is uncertain. The CDR3 is made up of 14 amino acids. Germline CDR1 MNHEY, CDR2 SMNVEV (reference sequence). Trimming shortened V by 5 bases and J by 7 bases, and 12 bases separated the two germline ends. The CDR3, as DNA: TGTGCCAGCAGTGTCAGGATCGGGAATTCACCCCTCCACTTT. Translation gives CASSVRIGNSPLHF.

The rearrangement uses TRBV13 and TRBJ2-1; D is undetermined. V was cut by 5 bases and J by 0 bases, with 11 bases left in between. The germline V gene encodes CDR1 PRHDT and CDR2 FYEKMQ (reference sequence). This CDR3 has 15 amino acids. The CDR3 DNA reads as TGTGCCAGCAGCAAAAAGCAGAGCTCCTACAATGAGCAGTTCTTC. Protein sequence: CASSKKQSSYNEQFF.

The rearrangement links TRBV6-5 to TRBJ2-3; D unclear. V was shortened by 10 bases and J by 6 bases, with 11 bases between the two germline ends. Germline V gene sequence: CDR1 MNHEY, CDR2 SVGAGI. This CDR3 is 11 amino acids long. Here the CDR3 reads CANQLGDTQYF. The DNA of the CDR3 is TGTGCCAACCAACTTGGGGATACGCAGTATTTT.

The gene calls are TRBV6-1 and TRBJ2-2; either TRBD1 or TRBD2 may supply D (5 bases each). CDR1 and CDR2 (germline): MNHNS, SASEGT. Trimming took 3 bases from V and 2 from J, leaving 19 bases between them. The CDR3 length is 18 residues. Written as DNA, the CDR3 is TGTGCCAGCAGTGAGGTCACACCCCGAGGGGTTAACACCGGGGAGCTGTTTTTT. This codes for CASSEVTPRGVNTGELFF.

This chain's CDR3 is CASSISDSLVEDEQYF. For the CDR3, the DNA is TGTGCCAGTTCCATTTCCGACTCGCTAGTGGAGGACGAGCAGTACTTC. The genes are TRBV18 and TRBJ2-7; possibly TRBD2 for D (5 bases). Germline values: CDR1 KGHSH, CDR2 LQKENI. The CDR3 covers 16 residues. With 9 bases removed from V and 5 bases from J, the gap between germline ends came to 26 bases.

The chain is built from TRBV28 and TRBJ2-7; 8 bases map to TRBD1. This CDR3 comprises 13 residues. Unmatched junction bases numbered 5, after V lost 6 bases and J lost 4 bases. Looked up from germline, CDR1 is MDHEN and CDR2 is SYDVKM. CDR3 sequence (DNA): TGTGCCAGCAGGGAGGACAGGGCGTACGAGCAGTACTTC. It is translated as CASREDRAYEQYF.

CDR3 nucleotides: TGTGCCAGCAGTTTTCTCGGACAGGGTATGGGAGAGACCCAGTACTTC. It codes for CASSFLGQGMGETQYF. This chain links TRBV28 with TRBJ2-5; 8 nucleotides agree with TRBD1. The V gene end was trimmed by 3 bases and the J gene end by 4 bases; junction bases not matched to a gene: 10. This CDR3 has 16 amino acids. Germline lookup yields CDR1 MDHEN and CDR2 SYDVKM. Combining the CDR3 with reference TRBV28 and TRBJ2-5 gives the whole variable domain DVKVTQSSRYLVKRTGEKVFLECVQDMDHENMFWYRQDPGLGLRLIYFSYDVKMKEKGDIPEGYSVSREKKERFSLILESASTNQTSMYLCASSFLGQGMGETQYFGPGTRLLVL.

The chain recombines TRBV9 with TRBJ2-1; D gene uncertain. The CDR3 runs 13 residues. The germline V and J ends were trimmed by 3 bases and 8 bases, with 12 bases remaining between them. CDR1 is SGDLS and CDR2 is YYNGEE in the germline V gene. CDR3 residues: CASSDQSWDEQFF. Here the CDR3 DNA reads TGTGCCAGCAGCGACCAAAGTTGGGATGAGCAGTTCTTC.

The chain is built from TRBV4-3 and TRBJ2-7; 7 bases match TRBD1. Germline CDR1 is LGHNA and CDR2 is YSLEER. The junction had 5 bases not matched to a gene; V was cut back by 3 bases and J by 3 bases. The CDR3 length is 14 residues. CDR3 DNA: TGCGCCAGCAGCCAGAACAGGGGTTTCTACGAGCAGTACTTC. It is translated as CASSQNRGFYEQYF.

V and J are TRBV5-1 and TRBJ2-5, with a tentative D call TRBD2 (5 bases). The germline gives CDR1 SGHRS, CDR2 YFSETQ. Deletions cut 4 bases from V and 4 bases from J, with 14 bases between. The CDR3 consists of 14 residues. The CDR3 loop is CASSPSWTGETQYF. The DNA of the CDR3 is TGCGCCAGCAGCCCAAGCTGGACTGGAGAGACCCAGTACTTC.

This chain uses TRBV14 with TRBJ2-3, with 8 bases matching TRBD1. Trimming took 1 base from V and 3 from J; bases not matched to a gene: 3. CDR3 length equals 15 residues. Germline V CDR1 and CDR2: SGHDN, FVKESK. Here the CDR3 reads CASSQGQGRTDTQYF. In DNA, the CDR3 is TGTGCCAGCAGCCAAGGACAGGGGAGGACAGATACGCAGTATTTT.

J is TRBJ2-7 and V is TRBV5-1, with TRBD1 as a possible D gene (5 bases). The CDR3 spans 13 residues. With 0 bases removed from V and 4 bases from J, the gap between germline ends came to 8 bases. Germline loops: CDR1 SGHRS, CDR2 YFSETQ. The CDR3 sequence is CASSLGQMYEQYF. The CDR3 nucleotides read TGCGCCAGCAGCTTGGGACAGATGTACGAGCAGTACTTC.

The chain combines TRBV6-5 with TRBJ2-3; 7 nucleotides line up with TRBD2. V lost 2 bases to trimming and J lost 2 bases; unmatched junction nucleotides: 7. The CDR3 sequence is 16 residues long. In germline, CDR1 is MNHEY, CDR2 SVGAGI. The CDR3 loop reads CASSYQIAGDTDTQYF. The CDR3 DNA reads as TGTGCCAGCAGTTACCAAATAGCGGGCGACACAGATACGCAGTATTTT.

This clone was counted once. The chain links TRBV2 to TRBJ2-1; 7 bases are a match to TRBD1. CDR1 and CDR2 from the germline V gene are SNHLY and FYNNEI. The ends lost 6 bases at V and 5 bases at J; junction bases unmatched: 13. The CDR3 is 16 amino acids. CDR3 sequence: CASSLPRQGVNNEQFF. CDR3 sequence (DNA): TGTGCCAGCAGCTTACCCAGGCAGGGGGTGAACAATGAGCAGTTCTTC.

The chain recombines TRBV2 with TRBJ2-6; D perhaps matches TRBD2 (6 bases). V lost 1 base and J lost 2, with 12 bases in between. In germline, CDR1 is SNHLY, CDR2 FYNNEI. The CDR3 contains 17 residues. CDR3 sequence: CASSEDEGGPGANVLTF. CDR3 bases: TGTGCCAGCAGTGAAGACGAGGGAGGTCCTGGGGCCAACGTCCTGACTTTC.

Only one count was recorded for this clone. CDR3 DNA sequence: TGTGCCAGCAGTTTCGAGGGGGCAATTGGGGGCTACACCTTC. It is translated as CASSFEGAIGGYTF. The V call is TRBV27, the J call TRBJ1-2; 7 nucleotides align to TRBD1. Per germline, CDR1 MNHEY and CDR2 SMNVEV (reference sequence). There are 14 residues in the CDR3. V lost 3 bases and J lost 8; bases outside the gene matches: 9.

The gene calls are TRBV28 and TRBJ1-5; TRBD1 aligns across 10 bases. There are 15 residues in the CDR3. CDR1 is MDHEN and CDR2 is SYDVKM in the germline V gene. The V segment lost 6 bases and the J segment 4 bases; nucleotides outside the gene matches: 6. The CDR3 loop reads CASRLDRGLNQPQHF. In nucleotides, the CDR3 is TGTGCCAGCAGGTTAGACAGGGGGCTGAATCAGCCCCAGCATTTT.

The chain has TRBV5-8 and TRBJ2-1; maybe TRBD1 (5 bases). There are 15 residues in the CDR3. Trimming pared 8 bases from V and 0 bases from J, leaving 15 bases between. Germline V lookup: CDR1 SGHTS, CDR2 YDEGEE. CDR3 loop: CASMIGQNSYNEQFF. CDR3 in DNA: TGTGCCAGTATGATCGGACAAAACTCCTACAATGAGCAGTTCTTC.

V is TRBV7-6 and J is TRBJ2-2; D unresolved. Trimming removed 6 bases at V and 6 bases at J, with 8 bases between. In germline, CDR1 is SGHVS, CDR2 FNYEAQ. CDR3 size: 12 residues. The CDR3 sequence: CASSPSSGELFF. CDR3 coding DNA: TGTGCCAGCAGTCCTTCCTCCGGGGAGCTGTTTTTT. Together with reference TRBV7-6 and TRBJ2-2, the CDR3 gives the full variable domain: GAGVSQSPRYKVTKRGQDVALRCDPISGHVSLYWYRQALGQGPEFLTYFNYEAQQDKSGLPNDRFSAERPEGSISTLTIQRTEQRDSAMYRCASSPSSGELFFGEGSRLTVL.

This chain connects TRBV11-3 to TRBJ2-5; 11 nucleotides align to TRBD2. The V segment lost 5 bases and the J segment 5 bases; nucleotides outside the gene matches: 7. The CDR3 covers 15 residues. In germline, CDR1 is SGHNT, CDR2 YENEEA. CDR3 loop: CASSPGTSGMETQYF. The DNA for the CDR3 is TGTGCCAGCAGCCCGGGGACTAGCGGTATGGAGACCCAGTACTTC.